This T cell receptor beta chain appears in the sequencing data of a study of T cell responses to AZD1222 COVID-19 vaccine. The study's findings and limits: Only a handful of AZD1222 recipients, more than five in all, had baseline seropositivity.

Sequencing used immunoSEQ multiplex PCR; TCRdb keeps in-frame clones, though not all of them. The sample yields about 85,000 clones, 89% seen once. Losses at the gene ends were 4 bases for V and 7 bases for J; bases not matched to a gene: 5. Looked up from germline, CDR1 is MNHEY and CDR2 is SVGEGT. The CDR3 is 14 amino acids. In the case of this clone: Its antigen is as yet unknown.

The sequence came from an adult in good health. Here the sequenced sample was peripheral blood, taken on day 0 of AZD1222 vaccination. The V call is TRBV6-2 or TRBV6-3, the J call TRBJ1-5, with 9 positions matching TRBD1. CDR3 loop: CASSSTGGRQPQHF. The DNA of the CDR3 is TGTGCCAGCAGTTCCACAGGGGGCAGACAGCCCCAGCATTTT.